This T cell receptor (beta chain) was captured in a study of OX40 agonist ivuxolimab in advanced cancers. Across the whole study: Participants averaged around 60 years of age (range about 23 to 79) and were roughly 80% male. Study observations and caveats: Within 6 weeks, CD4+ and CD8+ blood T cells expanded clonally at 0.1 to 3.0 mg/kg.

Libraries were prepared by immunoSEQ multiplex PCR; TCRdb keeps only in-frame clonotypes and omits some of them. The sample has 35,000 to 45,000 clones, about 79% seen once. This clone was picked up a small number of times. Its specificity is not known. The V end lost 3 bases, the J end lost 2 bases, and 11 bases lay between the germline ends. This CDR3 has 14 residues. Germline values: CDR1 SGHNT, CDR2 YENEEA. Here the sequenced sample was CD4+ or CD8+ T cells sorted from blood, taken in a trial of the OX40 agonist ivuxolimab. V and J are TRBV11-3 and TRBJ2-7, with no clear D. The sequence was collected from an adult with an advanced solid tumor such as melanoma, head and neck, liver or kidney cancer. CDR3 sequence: CASSLEGITYEQYF. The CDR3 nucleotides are TGTGCCAGCAGCTTGGAAGGCATCACCTACGAGCAGTACTTC.